The rows below give T cell receptor beta chains drawn from one sample of a study of OX40 agonist ivuxolimab in advanced cancers. The table came from immunoSEQ multiplex PCR; TCRdb's copy has only in-frame clones and leaves some out. The table includes roughly 76,000 clones, roughly 85% detected once. This specimen consisted of CD4+ or CD8+ T cells sorted from blood, obtained in a trial of the OX40 agonist ivuxolimab. These receptors were collected from an adult with an advanced solid tumor such as melanoma, head and neck, liver or kidney cancer. CDR3s include the opening cysteine and the closing phenylalanine or tryptophan. The D gene is left open where the match is weak. Size values are once, few and many counts, or a class for expanded clones, and some rows have none.

d_gene: -; v_gene: TRBV19; abundance: -; j_gene: TRBJ1-2; CDR3aa: CASSINLYGYTF; CDR3nt: TGTGCCAGTAGTATAAACCTCTATGGCTACACCTTC
d_gene: -; v_gene: TRBV13; abundance: -; j_gene: TRBJ1-4; CDR3aa: CASLRGGILTNEKLFF; CDR3nt: TGTGCCAGCCTCCGAGGGGGGATCCTAACTAATGAAAAACTGTTTTTT
d_gene: -; v_gene: TRBV30; abundance: -; j_gene: TRBJ2-3; CDR3aa: CAWSAGGGTDTQYF; CDR3nt: TGTGCCTGGAGTGCCGGGGGCGGCACAGATACGCAGTATTTT
d_gene: -; v_gene: TRBV5-6; abundance: once; j_gene: TRBJ2-5; CDR3aa: CASRSRESPETQYF; CDR3nt: TGTGCCAGCAGATCCAGGGAATCCCCCGAGACCCAGTACTTC
d_gene: -; v_gene: TRBV6-6; abundance: -; j_gene: TRBJ2-5; CDR3aa: CASSRGHQETQYF; CDR3nt: TGTGCCAGCAGTCGAGGACACCAAGAGACCCAGTACTTC
d_gene: -; v_gene: TRBV7-3; abundance: once; j_gene: TRBJ2-2; CDR3aa: CASSSGANTGELFF; CDR3nt: TGTGCCAGCAGCTCAGGGGCAAACACCGGGGAGCTGTTTTTT
d_gene: TRBD2; v_gene: TRBV7-6; abundance: -; j_gene: TRBJ2-7; CDR3aa: CASRLAGENEQYF; CDR3nt: TGTGCCTCGAGGCTAGCGGGAGAAAACGAGCAGTACTTC
d_gene: TRBD1; v_gene: TRBV20-1; abundance: -; j_gene: TRBJ1-2; CDR3aa: CSANPGQAGYF; CDR3nt: TGCAGTGCAAATCCGGGACAGGCAGGATACTTC
d_gene: -; v_gene: TRBV7-2; abundance: few; j_gene: TRBJ1-1; CDR3aa: CASSLAPRIGTEAFF; CDR3nt: TGTGCCAGCAGCTTAGCGCCGAGGATCGGCACTGAAGCTTTCTTT
d_gene: TRBD1; v_gene: TRBV28; abundance: -; j_gene: TRBJ2-4; CDR3aa: CASSLGTGGSSAKNIQYF; CDR3nt: TGTGCCAGCAGTTTAGGCACAGGGGGGAGTTCAGCCAAAAACATTCAGTACTTC
d_gene: TRBD2; v_gene: TRBV7-9; abundance: -; j_gene: TRBJ2-5; CDR3aa: CASSLPLAGGQETQYF; CDR3nt: TGTGCCAGCAGCTTACCGCTAGCGGGGGGTCAAGAGACCCAGTACTTC
d_gene: TRBD2; v_gene: TRBV6-6; abundance: -; j_gene: TRBJ2-1; CDR3aa: CASSPAGGYNEQFF; CDR3nt: TGTGCCAGCAGCCCAGCGGGGGGTTACAATGAGCAGTTCTTC
d_gene: -; v_gene: TRBV9; abundance: few; j_gene: TRBJ2-6; CDR3aa: CASSGNYRQGANVLTF; CDR3nt: TGTGCCAGCAGCGGCAATTACCGACAGGGGGCCAACGTCCTGACTTTC
d_gene: -; v_gene: TRBV5-1; abundance: -; j_gene: TRBJ1-5; CDR3aa: CASSPGPEDNQPQHF; CDR3nt: TGCGCCAGCAGCCCCGGTCCCGAGGACAATCAGCCCCAGCATTTT
d_gene: -; v_gene: TRBV5-1; abundance: -; j_gene: TRBJ2-3; CDR3aa: CASSERDTSTDTQYF; CDR3nt: TGCGCCAGCAGCGAGAGGGATACTAGCACAGATACGCAGTATTTT
d_gene: TRBD2; v_gene: TRBV5-4; abundance: -; j_gene: TRBJ2-1; CDR3aa: CASSQLAGGHNEQFF; CDR3nt: TGTGCCAGCAGCCAACTAGCGGGAGGACACAATGAGCAGTTCTTC
d_gene: -; v_gene: TRBV27; abundance: -; j_gene: TRBJ1-6; CDR3aa: CASSLKGTRNSPLHF; CDR3nt: TGTGCCAGCAGTTTAAAGGGAACGAGGAATTCACCCCTCCACTTT
d_gene: -; v_gene: TRBV7-3; abundance: -; j_gene: TRBJ1-6; CDR3aa: CASSRTRNRESPLHF; CDR3nt: TGTGCCAGCAGCCGAACTCGCAACAGGGAATCACCCCTCCACTTT
d_gene: -; v_gene: TRBV7-2; abundance: once; j_gene: TRBJ2-5; CDR3aa: CASSSTSMETQYF; CDR3nt: TGTGCCAGCAGCTCCACTAGCATGGAGACCCAGTACTTC
d_gene: -; v_gene: TRBV5-6; abundance: -; j_gene: TRBJ2-6; CDR3aa: CASQFGPSGANVLTF; CDR3nt: TGTGCCAGCCAATTCGGGCCCTCTGGGGCCAACGTCCTGACTTTC
d_gene: TRBD2; v_gene: TRBV5-1; abundance: -; j_gene: TRBJ2-2; CDR3aa: CASSPGTSGRPGELFF; CDR3nt: TGCGCCAGCAGCCCCGGGACTAGCGGGAGACCGGGGGAGCTGTTTTTT
d_gene: TRBD1; v_gene: TRBV5-5; abundance: once; j_gene: TRBJ1-3; CDR3aa: CASSQGRQGHRTIYF; CDR3nt: TGTGCCAGCAGCCAGGGACGACAGGGTCATAGGACCATATATTTT
d_gene: -; v_gene: TRBV5-1; abundance: once; j_gene: TRBJ1-2; CDR3aa: CASSLVGPLDGYTF; CDR3nt: TGCGCCAGCAGCTTGGTAGGGCCTCTGGATGGCTACACCTTC
d_gene: -; v_gene: TRBV6-6; abundance: -; j_gene: TRBJ1-5; CDR3aa: CASSPWNQPQHF; CDR3nt: TGTGCCAGCAGCCCCTGGAACCAGCCCCAGCATTTT
d_gene: -; v_gene: TRBV4-1; abundance: -; j_gene: TRBJ1-1; CDR3aa: CASSQALTSVNTEAFF; CDR3nt: TGCGCCAGCAGCCAAGCCTTGACTTCGGTGAACACTGAAGCTTTCTTT
d_gene: TRBD2; v_gene: TRBV5-4; abundance: medium-sized; j_gene: TRBJ2-7; CDR3aa: CASRFGLADMYEQYF; CDR3nt: TGTGCCAGCAGATTCGGACTAGCGGATATGTACGAGCAGTACTTC
d_gene: TRBD2; v_gene: TRBV5-6; abundance: -; j_gene: TRBJ2-2; CDR3aa: CASSLVGRGAPSTGELFF; CDR3nt: TGTGCCAGCAGCTTGGTAGGGCGGGGGGCCCCAAGCACCGGGGAGCTGTTTTTT
d_gene: -; v_gene: TRBV29-1; abundance: -; j_gene: TRBJ1-1; CDR3aa: CSVETGRGGTEAFF; CDR3nt: TGCAGCGTTGAGACGGGCCGCGGGGGGACTGAAGCTTTCTTT
d_gene: TRBD1; v_gene: TRBV18; abundance: -; j_gene: TRBJ1-1; CDR3aa: CASSPTGGTEAFF; CDR3nt: TGTGCCAGCTCACCCACAGGGGGGACTGAAGCTTTCTTT
d_gene: TRBD1; v_gene: TRBV7-2; abundance: -; j_gene: TRBJ2-7; CDR3aa: CASSLNPRGGQGARYEQYF; CDR3nt: TGTGCCAGCAGCTTAAATCCGCGCGGGGGACAGGGGGCGAGATACGAGCAGTACTTC
d_gene: TRBD1; v_gene: TRBV9; abundance: -; j_gene: TRBJ1-2; CDR3aa: CASSLGQVTSNYGYTF; CDR3nt: TGTGCCAGCAGCTTGGGACAGGTGACTTCTAACTATGGCTACACCTTC
d_gene: -; v_gene: TRBV19; abundance: -; j_gene: TRBJ2-3; CDR3aa: CASSPIQGARYF; CDR3nt: TGTGCCAGTAGCCCAATACAGGGTGCACGGTATTTT
d_gene: TRBD2; v_gene: TRBV5-1; abundance: -; j_gene: TRBJ2-4; CDR3aa: CASSSAGTRGDIQYF; CDR3nt: TGCGCCAGCAGCTCCGCAGGGACGCGGGGGGACATTCAGTACTTC
d_gene: -; v_gene: TRBV27; abundance: -; j_gene: TRBJ1-6; CDR3aa: CASSLGVGRSGSPLHF; CDR3nt: TGTGCCAGCAGTTTAGGGGTGGGGCGATCGGGTTCACCCCTCCACTTT
d_gene: TRBD1; v_gene: TRBV5-4; abundance: -; j_gene: TRBJ2-2; CDR3aa: CAASRGQSSTGELFF; CDR3nt: TGTGCCGCGTCCCGGGGACAGTCGAGCACCGGGGAGCTGTTTTTT
d_gene: TRBD2; v_gene: TRBV5-4; abundance: -; j_gene: TRBJ2-2; CDR3aa: CASSSMRAGGPYTGELFF; CDR3nt: TGTGCCAGCAGCTCAATGCGGGCGGGAGGGCCTTACACCGGGGAGCTGTTTTTT
d_gene: -; v_gene: TRBV19; abundance: -; j_gene: TRBJ1-5; CDR3aa: CASNRGHWDQPQHF; CDR3nt: TGTGCCAGTAACCGGGGCCACTGGGATCAGCCCCAGCATTTT
d_gene: -; v_gene: TRBV18; abundance: -; j_gene: TRBJ1-2; CDR3aa: CASSPAGTHSGYTF; CDR3nt: TGTGCCAGCTCACCAGCAGGGACCCATAGTGGCTACACCTTC
d_gene: TRBD1; v_gene: TRBV7-9; abundance: -; j_gene: TRBJ2-7; CDR3aa: CASSGSGTASYEQYF; CDR3nt: TGTGCCAGCAGTGGCTCGGGGACAGCCTCCTACGAGCAGTACTTC
d_gene: TRBD2; v_gene: TRBV10-3; abundance: few; j_gene: TRBJ2-7; CDR3aa: CATNLAGAPKLYF; CDR3nt: TGTGCCACGAATCTAGCGGGGGCCCCGAAGTTGTACTTC
d_gene: -; v_gene: TRBV4-2; abundance: few; j_gene: TRBJ2-1; CDR3aa: CASSQVSKGKSSYNEQFF; CDR3nt: TGTGCCAGCAGCCAAGTTTCGAAGGGGAAAAGCTCCTACAATGAGCAGTTCTTC
d_gene: -; v_gene: TRBV15; abundance: -; j_gene: TRBJ1-6; CDR3aa: CATSRISGVGQGALHF; CDR3nt: TGTGCCACCAGCAGGATCTCGGGTGTGGGGCAAGGGGCCCTCCACTTT
d_gene: -; v_gene: TRBV7-6; abundance: -; j_gene: TRBJ2-2; CDR3aa: CASSFGLQNTGELFF; CDR3nt: TGTGCCAGCAGCTTTGGGCTCCAAAACACCGGGGAGCTGTTTTTT
d_gene: -; v_gene: TRBV9; abundance: few; j_gene: TRBJ1-3; CDR3aa: CASSVSYGPTGNTIYF; CDR3nt: TGTGCCAGCAGCGTATCTTACGGACCTACGGGAAACACCATATATTTT
d_gene: -; v_gene: TRBV7-8; abundance: -; j_gene: TRBJ1-3; CDR3aa: CASSWAGSGNTIYF; CDR3nt: TGTGCCAGCAGCTGGGCAGGCTCTGGAAACACCATATATTTT
d_gene: -; v_gene: TRBV7-2; abundance: -; j_gene: TRBJ2-1; CDR3aa: CASSLEGSPINEQFF; CDR3nt: TGTGCCAGCAGCTTAGAGGGGAGTCCGATAAATGAGCAGTTCTTC
d_gene: TRBD1; v_gene: TRBV6-5; abundance: -; j_gene: TRBJ1-1; CDR3aa: CASRTDRGNTEAFF; CDR3nt: TGTGCCAGCAGGACGGACAGGGGGAACACTGAAGCTTTCTTT
d_gene: TRBD1; v_gene: TRBV4-1; abundance: -; j_gene: TRBJ2-7; CDR3aa: CASSQRTGGEYEQYF; CDR3nt: TGCGCCAGCAGCCAACGGACAGGGGGGGAGTACGAGCAGTACTTC
d_gene: -; v_gene: TRBV5-1; abundance: -; j_gene: TRBJ1-1; CDR3aa: CASSLEGVNTEAFF; CDR3nt: TGCGCCAGCAGCTTGGAAGGGGTGAACACTGAAGCTTTCTTT
d_gene: -; v_gene: TRBV29-1; abundance: -; j_gene: TRBJ2-7; CDR3aa: CSVVGEQGRSSYEQYF; CDR3nt: TGCAGCGTTGTGGGAGAACAGGGAAGAAGCTCCTACGAGCAGTACTTC
d_gene: TRBD2; v_gene: TRBV7-3; abundance: -; j_gene: TRBJ2-3; CDR3aa: CASSSGLAGGTDTQYF; CDR3nt: TGTGCCAGCAGCTCAGGACTAGCGGGGGGCACAGATACGCAGTATTTT
d_gene: -; v_gene: TRBV6-5; abundance: -; j_gene: TRBJ2-1; CDR3aa: CASTLSSSYNEQFF; CDR3nt: TGTGCCAGCACCCTTTCAAGCTCCTACAATGAGCAGTTCTTC
d_gene: TRBD1; v_gene: TRBV7-2; abundance: -; j_gene: TRBJ1-1; CDR3aa: CASSPEGQGKAFF; CDR3nt: TGTGCCAGCAGCCCAGAGGGACAGGGAAAAGCTTTCTTT
d_gene: -; v_gene: TRBV7-8; abundance: -; j_gene: TRBJ2-7; CDR3aa: CASSLTSISGNEQYF; CDR3nt: TGTGCCAGCAGCTTGACATCCATTTCGGGTAACGAGCAGTACTTC
d_gene: -; v_gene: TRBV7-2; abundance: -; j_gene: TRBJ2-7; CDR3aa: CASSPTGTWGEQYF; CDR3nt: TGTGCCAGCAGCCCCACAGGGACTTGGGGCGAGCAGTACTTC
d_gene: -; v_gene: TRBV10-3; abundance: -; j_gene: TRBJ2-7; CDR3aa: CAGGDRNTEQYF; CDR3nt: TGTGCTGGGGGGGACAGGAATACCGAGCAGTACTTC